This T cell receptor (beta chain) was observed in a study of Graves' ophthalmopathy and Graves' hyperthyroidism. This clonotype was found many times. Aged 18 to 65, hyperthyroidism patients had been newly diagnosed, with under 2 months' duration. Clinical symptoms, serum thyroxine, TRAb, thyroid ultrasound and orbital computed tomography determined diagnosis. Amplifying from RNA transcripts, the study obtained TCR beta CDR3 regions. Following a first-round RT-PCR that used HTBI primers, a second-round multiplex PCR was carried out. TCRdb reanalysed the multiplex PCR reads using MiXCR and keeps one entry per CDR3 protein. The sample contains over a million distinct CDR3 sequences, about 38% of which appear only once. The material sequenced was peripheral blood or thyroid tissue (not recorded which). This sequence originates from an adult man with Graves' hyperthyroidism.

The CDR3 DNA is TGTGCCAGCAGCTTAGGGCGGGGTCGATCACCCCTCCACTTT. The encoded protein is CASSLGRGRSPLHF. The V and J genes are TRBV11-2 and TRBJ1-6; D is unclear. Germline loops: CDR1 SGHAT, CDR2 FQNNGV. There are 14 residues in the CDR3. The V end lost 1 base, the J end lost 10 bases, and 11 bases lay between the germline ends. Full variable domain (outside the CDR3, taken from reference TRBV11-2 and TRBJ1-6): EAGVAQSPRYKIIEKRQSVAFWCNPISGHATLYWYQQILGQGPKLLIQFQNNGVVDDSQLPKDRFSAERLKGVDSTLKIQPAKLEDSAVYLCASSLGRGRSPLHFGNGTRLTVT.